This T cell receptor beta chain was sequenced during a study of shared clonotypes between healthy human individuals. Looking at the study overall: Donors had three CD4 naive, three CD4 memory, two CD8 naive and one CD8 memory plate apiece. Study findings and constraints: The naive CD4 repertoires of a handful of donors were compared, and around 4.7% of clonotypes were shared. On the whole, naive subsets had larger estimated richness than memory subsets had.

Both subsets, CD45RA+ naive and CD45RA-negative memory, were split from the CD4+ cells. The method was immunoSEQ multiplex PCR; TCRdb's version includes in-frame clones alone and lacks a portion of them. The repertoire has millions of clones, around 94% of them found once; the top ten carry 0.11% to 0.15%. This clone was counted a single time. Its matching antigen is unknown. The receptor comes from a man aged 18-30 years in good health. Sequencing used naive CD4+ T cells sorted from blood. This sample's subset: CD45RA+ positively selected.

In nucleotides, the CDR3 is TGCGCCAGCAGCGTGCCCTTGGGATCCTACAATGAGCAGTTCTTC. Its translation is CASSVPLGSYNEQFF. The V gene is TRBV5-1, the J gene TRBJ2-1; D is ambiguous. The CDR3 runs 15 residues. The germline V gene has CDR1 SGHRS and CDR2 YFSETQ. V was clipped by 4 bases and J by 1 base, with 12 bases between them.